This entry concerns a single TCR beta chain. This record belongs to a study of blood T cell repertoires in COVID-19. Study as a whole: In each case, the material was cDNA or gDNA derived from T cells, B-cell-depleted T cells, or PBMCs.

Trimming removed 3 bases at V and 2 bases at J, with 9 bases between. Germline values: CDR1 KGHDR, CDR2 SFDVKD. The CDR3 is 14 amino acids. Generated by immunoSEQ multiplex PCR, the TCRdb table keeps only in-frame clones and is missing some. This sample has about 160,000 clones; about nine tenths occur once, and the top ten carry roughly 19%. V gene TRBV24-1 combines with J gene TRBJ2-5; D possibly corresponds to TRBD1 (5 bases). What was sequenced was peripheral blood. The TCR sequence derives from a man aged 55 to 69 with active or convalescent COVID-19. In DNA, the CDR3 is TGTGCCACCAGTGATGGCAGGGAACAAGAGACCCAGTACTTC. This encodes CATSDGREQETQYF.